This T cell receptor (beta chain) was sequenced in a study of identical twins. A single record per CDR3 protein comes from TCRdb applying MiXCR to the 5' RACE reads. The top ten hold roughly 4% of the sample, which has fewer than 900,000 distinct CDR3 sequences, about 20% seen once. This clonotype was seen a handful of times. CDR3 length equals 13 residues. Germline lookup yields CDR1 MNHNS and CDR2 SASEGT. J lost 5 bases, V lost 6 bases, and 3 bases had no gene match. These data are also associated with another study on T cells expressing NK-cell markers. That publication notes: Each of over 5 donors carried dominant NKG2C+ clonotypes accounting for about 1.0-8% of CD8+ T cells. Researchers report these clonotypes also headed the CD3+CD56-NKG2C+ fraction in several donors.

This chain uses TRBV6-1 with TRBJ2-1, with TRBD1 matching 8 bases. Sequenced sample: PBMCs. The receptor was isolated from a woman aged 18-30 years in good health. In DNA, the CDR3 is TGTGCCAGCAGACGACAGGGGAACAATGAGCAGTTCTTC. Encoded protein: CASRRQGNNEQFF.